This T cell receptor beta chain was sequenced in a study of T cells in Graves' hyperthyroidism and ophthalmopathy. Findings and caveats of the study: Blood shared most expanded thyroid clonotypes above 0.001. A model using 13 V-J features told ophthalmopathy apart from stable hyperthyroidism.

The source material, RNA transcripts, was used to amplify TCR beta CDR3 regions. The study used the HTBI primer set for a first-round RT-PCR of the TCR CDR3. Via MiXCR, TCRdb re-called the multiplex PCR reads, giving one row per CDR3 protein. The sample contains some 510,000 distinct CDR3 sequences, 46% of which appear only once. Comments on this clonotype: The antigen is undetermined. A single base separates this from a much larger clone, so it may be a read error.

No progression to ophthalmopathy during 18 months of follow-up defined stable disease. CDR1 and CDR2 from the germline V gene are SQVTM and ANQGSEA. The CDR3 totals 12 residues. The clonotype originates from a woman younger than 35 with Graves' hyperthyroidism. The chain recombines TRBV29-1 with TRBJ2-7; a possible D gene is TRBD1 (5 bases). Sequencing was done on a sample of peripheral blood or thyroid tissue (not recorded which). CDR3 sequence (DNA): TGCAGCGTTAGGGGCAGAGCCTACGGGCAGTACTTC. It specifies CSVRGRAYGQYF.